What follows are 16 T cell receptor beta chains derived from one specimen sequenced in a study of blood T cell repertoires in COVID-19. Method: immunoSEQ multiplex PCR; TCRdb's copy keeps in-frame clones and lacks some. The sample lists 50,000 or so clones, approximately 85% occurring once. What was sequenced was peripheral blood. The receptors were sampled from a human donor in a cohort sampled during active COVID-19.

The chain joins TRBV27 to TRBJ2-7; 8 bases map to TRBD1. V lost 6 bases, J lost 4 bases, and 8 bases stayed unmatched. The CDR3 spans 14 residues. The germline gives CDR1 MNHEY, CDR2 SMNVEV (reference sequence). The CDR3 protein is CASSRTGPEYEQYF. For the CDR3, the DNA is TGTGCCAGCAGCCGGACAGGGCCCGAATACGAGCAGTACTTC.

The CDR3 here is CASSLGRNQPQHF. CDR3 sequence (DNA): TGTGCCAGCTCACTGGGCAGGAATCAGCCCCAGCATTTT. The genes are TRBV18 and TRBJ1-5; the D is unclear. The CDR3 extends over 13 amino acids. CDR1 is KGHSH, CDR2 LQKENI, per germline. V was trimmed by 4 bases and J by 4 bases, leaving 8 bases between them.

The chain is built from TRBV10-1 and TRBJ2-2, with D possibly being TRBD1 (5 bases). V lost 6 bases, J lost 5 bases, and 7 bases lay in between. CDR1 WNHNN and CDR2 SYGVQD come from the germline V gene (reference sequence). The CDR3 runs to 12 residues. The chain's CDR3 is CASRDTTGELFF. The CDR3 DNA follows: TGCGCCAGCAGGGACACGACCGGGGAGCTGTTTTTT.

The chain couples TRBV7-8 to TRBJ2-2; D uncertain. CDR1 is SGHVS and CDR2 is FQNEAQ in the germline V gene. The ends were cut back, 5 bases at V and 2 bases at J, with 15 bases in the middle. This CDR3 is built from 16 residues. The CDR3, as DNA: TGTGCCAGCAGCCCACTATTGGTCACCAACACCGGGGAGCTGTTTTTT. The encoded protein is CASSPLLVTNTGELFF.

The rearrangement joins TRBV4-2 to TRBJ1-4, with a possible D match to TRBD1 (5 bases). V lost 2 bases, J lost 0 bases, and 10 bases lay in between. This CDR3 region has 16 residues. Germline V gene lookup returns CDR1 LGHNA and CDR2 YNFKEQ. CDR3 DNA: TGTGCCAGCAGCCAAAGGGGAGGGGCAACTAATGAAAAACTGTTTTTT. The encoded protein is CASSQRGGATNEKLFF.

V is TRBV5-1 and J is TRBJ2-3, with 14 bases that match TRBD2. The V gene's germline CDR1 is SGHRS and CDR2 YFSETQ. The CDR3 has 16 amino acids. Germline trimming cut 4 bases from V and 3 bases from J; bases unmatched to any gene: 4. DNA of the CDR3: TGCGCCAGCAGCACGGGACTAGCGGGAGCAACAGATACGCAGTATTTT. This sequence encodes CASSTGLAGATDTQYF.

The rearrangement uses TRBV7-7 and TRBJ2-5; D is perhaps TRBD2 (5 bases). Germline V gives CDR1 SSHAT, CDR2 FNYEAQ (reference sequence). Trimming shortened V by 2 bases and J by 1 base, and 11 bases separated the two germline ends. The CDR3 contains 15 residues. The CDR3 protein is CASSLMPGFQETQYF. The CDR3 DNA follows: TGTGCCAGCAGCTTAATGCCGGGATTCCAAGAGACCCAGTACTTC.

The V call is TRBV5-1, the J call TRBJ2-3; 10 bases fit TRBD1. The CDR3 is made up of 14 amino acids. Germline CDR1 reads SGHRS; CDR2 reads YFSETQ. The V and J ends lost 4 bases and 4 bases, in that order; junction bases with no gene match: 3. CDR3 sequence (DNA): TGCGCCAGCAGCCCCGGGACAGGGGCAGATACGCAGTATTTT. It codes for CASSPGTGADTQYF.

This clone was picked up a small number of times. The rearrangement joins TRBV2 to TRBJ2-1, with TRBD1 matching over 10 bases. Per the germline V gene, CDR1 is SNHLY and CDR2 is FYNNEI. This CDR3 is 15 amino acids long. V gave up 7 bases and J gave up 3 bases; unmatched junction bases: 6. For the CDR3, the DNA is TGTGCCAGCAACCTTGGACAGGGGGTCTACAATGAGCAGTTCTTC. Amino acid sequence: CASNLGQGVYNEQFF.

The sample holds a few counts of this clone. The chain joins TRBV11-3 to TRBJ2-7; D is perhaps TRBD1 (7 bases). The CDR3 sequence is 15 residues long. The ends were cut back, 5 bases at V and 0 bases at J, with 14 bases in the middle. CDR1 and CDR2 from the germline V gene are SGHNT and YENEEA. The CDR3 DNA follows: TGTGCCAGCAGCCTAGGGGGCGGGGACTCCTACGAGCAGTACTTC. As protein: CASSLGGGDSYEQYF.

The J gene is TRBJ2-7, the V gene TRBV5-1; 9 bases match TRBD2. Germline CDR1 reads SGHRS; CDR2 reads YFSETQ. This CDR3 is built from 16 residues. V gave up 2 bases and J gave up 6 bases; unmatched junction bases: 12. CDR3 sequence (DNA): TGCGCCAGCAGCTTCCTGCGGGAGGGGCTATTGGGCGAGCAGTACTTC. It specifies CASSFLREGLLGEQYF.

The rearrangement uses TRBV12-5 and TRBJ2-7; 11 bases agree with TRBD2. The CDR3 consists of 15 residues. The V and J ends lost 4 bases and 5 bases, in that order; junction bases with no gene match: 7. CDR1 is LGHNT, CDR2 FRNRAP, per germline. The CDR3 DNA reads TGTGCTAGTGGTTCCGGACTAGCGGGTTTCGACGAGCAGTACTTC. Translating it yields CASGSGLAGFDEQYF.

The V gene is TRBV18, the J gene TRBJ1-2; 7 bases are shared with TRBD1. The trim removed 4 bases at V and 4 bases at J, leaving 3 bases unmatched. Germline assignment: CDR1 KGHSH and CDR2 LQKENI. CDR3 size: 13 residues. The CDR3 DNA sequence: TGTGCCAGCTCACTCGACAGGGTCTATGGCTACACCTTC. This encodes CASSLDRVYGYTF.

The chain links TRBV6-5 to TRBJ1-6; D is perhaps TRBD1 (5 bases). Germline lookup yields CDR1 MNHEY and CDR2 SVGAGI. The V end was cut by 8 bases, the J end by 7 bases, with 12 bases between. The CDR3 runs to 13 residues. CDR3 DNA: TGTGCCAGCCACCAAGGGGTGAATTCACCCCTCCACTTT. The encoded protein is CASHQGVNSPLHF.

This clone was detected once. The chain combines TRBV5-1 with TRBJ1-5, with 9 bases matching TRBD1. The CDR3 is 17 amino acids. Trimming cost V 3 bases and J 3 bases; bases outside gene matches: 10. Germline V CDR1 and CDR2: SGHRS, YFSETQ. CDR3 nucleotides: TGCGCCAGCAGCTGGGGGCCGGGACAGGGAGACAATCAGCCCCAGCATTTT. Translation: CASSWGPGQGDNQPQHF.

This sequence joins TRBV2 and TRBJ2-1, with D possibly TRBD2 on 5 matching bases. The germline V gene has CDR1 SNHLY and CDR2 FYNNEI. V lost 6 bases, J lost 9 bases, and 24 bases lay in between. This CDR3 is 16 amino acids long. The CDR3 reads CASRLEGTLGNSEQFF. The DNA for the CDR3 is TGTGCCAGCAGACTAGAAGGCACACTGGGAAATAGTGAGCAGTTCTTC.